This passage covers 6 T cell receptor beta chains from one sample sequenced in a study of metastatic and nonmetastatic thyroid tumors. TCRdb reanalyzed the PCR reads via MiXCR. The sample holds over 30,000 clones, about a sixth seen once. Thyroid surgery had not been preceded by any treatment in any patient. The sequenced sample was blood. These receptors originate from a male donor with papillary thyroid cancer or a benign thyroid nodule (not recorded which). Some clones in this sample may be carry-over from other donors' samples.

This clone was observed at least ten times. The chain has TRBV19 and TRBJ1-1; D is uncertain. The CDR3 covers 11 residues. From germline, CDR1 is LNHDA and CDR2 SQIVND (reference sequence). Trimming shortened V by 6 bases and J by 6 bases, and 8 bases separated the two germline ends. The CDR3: CASRRRAEAFF. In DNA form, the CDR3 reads TGTGCCAGTAGGCGGAGGGCTGAAGCTTTCTTT.

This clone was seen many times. The CDR3 loop is CASQLRRGTYEQYF. For the CDR3, the DNA is TGTGCCAGCCAGCTTCGGCGCGGGACCTACGAGCAGTACTTC. This chain uses TRBV28 with TRBJ2-7; tentative D call: TRBD2 (6 bases). The CDR3 has 14 residues. Germline assignment: CDR1 MDHEN and CDR2 SYDVKM. V was trimmed by 8 bases and J by 2 bases, leaving 16 bases between them.

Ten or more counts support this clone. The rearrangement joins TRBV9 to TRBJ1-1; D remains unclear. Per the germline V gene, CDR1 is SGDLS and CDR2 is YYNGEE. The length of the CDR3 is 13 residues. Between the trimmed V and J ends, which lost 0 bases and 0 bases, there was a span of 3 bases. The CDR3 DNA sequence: TGTGCCAGCAGCGTAGACATGAACACTGAAGCTTTCTTT. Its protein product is CASSVDMNTEAFF.

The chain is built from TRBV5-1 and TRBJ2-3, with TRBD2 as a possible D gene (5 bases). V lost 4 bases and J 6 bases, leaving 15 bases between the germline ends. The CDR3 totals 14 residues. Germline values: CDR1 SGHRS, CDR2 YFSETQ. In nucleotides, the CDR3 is TGCGCCAGCAGCCCCCTGAGGGCGACCGATACGCAGTATTTT. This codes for CASSPLRATDTQYF.

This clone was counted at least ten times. CDR3: CSARVGGVGADTQYF. CDR3 nucleotides: TGCAGTGCTAGAGTTGGCGGGGTCGGCGCAGATACGCAGTATTTT. The chain employs TRBV20-1 and TRBJ2-3; a weak D match, TRBD2 (6 bases). The V gene lost 1 base and the J gene lost 4 bases, with 15 bases spanning the gap. Germline loops: CDR1 DFQATT, CDR2 SNEGSKA (reference sequence). This CDR3 spans 15 amino acids.

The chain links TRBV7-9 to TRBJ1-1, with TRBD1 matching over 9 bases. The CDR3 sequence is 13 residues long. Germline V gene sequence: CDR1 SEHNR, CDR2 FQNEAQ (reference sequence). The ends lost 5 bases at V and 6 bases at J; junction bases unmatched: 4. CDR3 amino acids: CASSRQGESEAFF. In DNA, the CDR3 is TGTGCCAGCAGCCGACAGGGGGAATCTGAAGCTTTCTTT.